The 26 T cell receptor beta chains listed next were all sequenced from one sample in a study of shared clonotypes between healthy human individuals. Sequenced by immunoSEQ multiplex PCR; TCRdb stores in-frame clones only, minus some. The repertoire consists of about 2 million clones, with roughly 94% occurring once and the leading ten covering 0.1% to 0.15%. Sequenced material: naive CD4+ T cells sorted from blood. Subset meaning: CD45RA+ positively selected. Receptors originate from a man younger than 30 in good health.

This chain connects TRBV5-6 to TRBJ2-1; the D gene is possibly TRBD2 (5 bases). Trimming took 5 bases from V and 7 from J, leaving 10 bases between them. Germline CDR1 reads SGHDT; CDR2 reads YYEEEE. The CDR3 totals 12 residues. In DNA, the CDR3 is TGTGCCAGCAGGAGGGAGAGGAATGAGCAGTTCTTC. This sequence encodes CASRRERNEQFF.

This chain uses TRBV5-6 with TRBJ1-5; 7 nucleotides agree with TRBD1. The CDR3 is 14 amino acids. The germline V gene has CDR1 SGHDT and CDR2 YYEEEE. V trimming: 0 bases; J trimming: 8 bases; junction bases outside the gene matches: 5. The CDR3 protein is CASSLGQGGKPQHF. In DNA, the CDR3 is TGTGCCAGCAGCTTGGGACAGGGTGGGAAGCCCCAGCATTTT.

The chain carries TRBV19 and TRBJ1-5, with 7 bases matching TRBD1. The CDR3 is 15 residues long. Germline CDR1 and CDR2: LNHDA and SQIVND (reference sequence). The trim removed 4 bases at V and 6 bases at J, leaving 9 bases unmatched. CDR3 residues: CASSKTGVMGQPQHF. In DNA, the CDR3 is TGTGCCAGTAGTAAAACAGGGGTGATGGGTCAGCCCCAGCATTTT.

CDR3 sequence (DNA): TGTGCCAGCAGTCCCCTCTGGGACAGTAATTCACCCCTCCACTTT. Translating gives CASSPLWDSNSPLHF. V is TRBV6-5 and J is TRBJ1-6; 7 nucleotides agree with TRBD1. The junction had 7 bases not matched to a gene; V was cut back by 5 bases and J by 6 bases. This CDR3 has 15 residues. CDR1 is MNHEY and CDR2 is SVGAGI in the germline V gene.

The sample holds one count of this clone. Other DNA sequences in the sample encode the same CDR3. The chain has TRBV28 and TRBJ1-5; 8 positions agree with TRBD1. The V gene's germline CDR1 is MDHEN and CDR2 SYDVKM. With V trimmed by 8 bases and J by 2 bases, 5 bases remained unmatched. The CDR3 spans 14 residues. DNA of the CDR3: TGTGCCAGCGCACAGGGGGGCGGCAATCAGCCCCAGCATTTT. Protein product: CASAQGGGNQPQHF.

This rearrangement joins TRBV5-1 to TRBJ2-7; TRBD1 or TRBD2 may be the D gene (5 bases each). The ends were cut back, 2 bases at V and 0 bases at J, with 9 bases in the middle. Germline CDR1 and CDR2: SGHRS and YFSETQ. The CDR3 sequence is 14 residues long. CDR3 coding DNA: TGCGCCAGCAGCTTATCCGGGACCTCCTACGAGCAGTACTTC. Its protein product is CASSLSGTSYEQYF.

The genes are TRBV5-4 and TRBJ2-7; tentative D call: TRBD2 (6 bases). The CDR3 totals 15 residues. Germline CDR1 is SGHNT and CDR2 is YYREEE (reference sequence). The ends were cut back, 4 bases at V and 0 bases at J, with 14 bases in the middle. The CDR3 DNA is TGTGCCAGCAGCCGTGACGGAGGGAGCTCCTACGAGCAGTACTTC. This translates into CASSRDGGSSYEQYF. Full variable domain (remainder filled in from reference TRBV5-4 and TRBJ2-7): ETGVTQSPTHLIKTRGQQVTLRCSSQSGHNTVSWYQQALGQGPQFIFQYYREEENGRGNFPPRFSGLQFPNYSSELNVNALELDDSALYLCASSRDGGSSYEQYFGPGTRLTVT.

This clone appeared a single time. The chain couples TRBV10-3 to TRBJ1-2; D is unclear. V was clipped by 2 bases and J by 5 bases, with 6 bases between them. The CDR3 runs to 12 residues. Germline CDR1 ENHRY, CDR2 SYGVKD. CDR3 sequence (DNA): TGTGCCATCAGTGAGACGGAATATGGCTACACCTTC. It translates to CAISETEYGYTF.

In regard to this clone: Other DNA sequences within the sample encode an identical CDR3. The rearrangement links TRBV6-6 to TRBJ2-5; D uncertain. This CDR3 comprises 12 residues. CDR1 MNHNY and CDR2 SVGAGI come from the germline V gene (reference sequence). The V end was cut by 2 bases, the J end by 5 bases, with 6 bases between. This CDR3 reads CASSYGRETQYF. The CDR3 DNA reads TGTGCCAGCAGTTACGGAAGGGAGACCCAGTACTTC.

This sequence joins TRBV6-1 and TRBJ2-7, with D possibly TRBD1 on 6 matching bases. CDR1 and CDR2 from the germline V gene are MNHNS and SASEGT. Trimming removed 6 bases from V and 12 bases from J, with 15 bases in between. This CDR3 spans 11 amino acids. DNA for the CDR3: TGTGCCAGCAGCGATCCGGGACATCCGTACTTC. Translated: CASSDPGHPYF.

The V and J genes are TRBV7-9 and TRBJ2-1, with D possibly matching TRBD2 (6 bases). The CDR3 covers 15 residues. CDR1 and CDR2 from the germline V gene are SEHNR and FQNEAQ (reference sequence). Trimming removed 5 bases at V and 10 bases at J, with 21 bases between. CDR3 sequence: CASSGEVPVVEEQFF. The CDR3 DNA follows: TGTGCCAGCAGCGGGGAGGTCCCTGTGGTAGAGGAGCAGTTCTTC.

The rearrangement links TRBV18 to TRBJ2-4; D is perhaps TRBD1 or TRBD2 (5 bases each). The CDR3 loop spans 13 amino acids. V lost 3 bases, J lost 6 bases, and 9 bases lay in between. Germline V gene data show CDR1 as KGHSH and CDR2 as LQKENI. As DNA, the CDR3 is TGTGCCAGCTCACCGGGGGTCGGAAACATTCAGTACTTC. The encoded protein is CASSPGVGNIQYF.

This clone was recorded once. V gene TRBV7-2 combines with J gene TRBJ1-2; perhaps TRBD1 as D (6 bases). CDR1 and CDR2 from the germline V gene are SGHTA and FQGNSA. V gave up 7 bases and J gave up 7 bases, with 19 bases separating them. The CDR3 consists of 14 residues. CDR3 sequence (DNA): TGTGCCAGCACTGACGCGGGGGGCGTTGGTGGCTACACCTTC. Amino acid sequence: CASTDAGGVGGYTF.

This clone was detected only once. This CDR3 reads CASSEFGLAGTGELFF. The DNA for the CDR3 is TGTGCCAGCAGTGAATTTGGTCTAGCGGGCACCGGGGAGCTGTTTTTT. This chain uses TRBV6-4 with TRBJ2-2; 8 positions match TRBD2. This CDR3 spans 16 amino acids. Germline CDR1 MRHNA, CDR2 SNTAGT. V lost 3 bases and J lost 4; bases outside the gene matches: 7.

V is TRBV5-1 and J is TRBJ2-3, with D uncertain. Germline V gene sequence: CDR1 SGHRS, CDR2 YFSETQ. V was trimmed by 1 base and J by 0 bases, leaving 6 bases between them. The CDR3 is 14 amino acids. This chain's CDR3 is CASSLSFSTDTQYF. The DNA of the CDR3 is TGCGCCAGCAGCTTGAGCTTCAGCACAGATACGCAGTATTTT. Supplemented by reference TRBV5-1 and TRBJ2-3, the full variable domain reads KAGVTQTPRYLIKTRGQQVTLSCSPISGHRSVSWYQQTPGQGLQFLFEYFSETQRNKGNFPGRFSGRQFSNSRSEMNVSTLELGDSALYLCASSLSFSTDTQYFGPGTRLTVL.

J is TRBJ2-3 and V is TRBV5-4; 11 nucleotides line up with TRBD1. The CDR3 covers 18 residues. V dropped 4 bases and J dropped 1; count of bases not matched to a gene: 11. The V gene's germline CDR1 is SGHNT and CDR2 YYREEE (reference sequence). CDR3 in amino acids: CASSGGQGVGLGTDTQYF. DNA of the CDR3: TGTGCCAGCAGCGGGGGACAGGGGGTAGGTTTGGGCACAGATACGCAGTATTTT.

As for this clone: The sample holds other DNA sequences that translate to the same CDR3. This sequence joins TRBV6-5 and TRBJ2-1; tentatively, D is TRBD1 or TRBD2 (5 bases each). The germline V gene has CDR1 MNHEY and CDR2 SVGAGI. This CDR3 is 13 amino acids long. Trimming pared 2 bases from V and 5 bases from J, leaving 7 bases between. CDR3 coding DNA: TGTGCCAGCAGTTACGGGGGAGACAATGAGCAGTTCTTC. Protein: CASSYGGDNEQFF.

The chain joins TRBV6-5 to TRBJ1-2; 7 nucleotides line up with TRBD1. The CDR3 sequence is 12 residues long. Germline V gene lookup returns CDR1 MNHEY and CDR2 SVGAGI. Losses at the gene ends were 4 bases for V and 8 bases for J; bases not matched to a gene: 4. CDR3 coding DNA: TGTGCCAGCAGTTCAGGGGGTATCGGCTACACCTTC. This translates into CASSSGGIGYTF.

The J gene is TRBJ2-7, the V gene TRBV11-3; D may be TRBD2 (5 bases). CDR1 SGHNT and CDR2 YENEEA come from the germline V gene. The CDR3 sequence is 13 residues long. Trimming stripped 0 bases from V and 3 bases from J, with 6 bases between. CDR3: CASSLERGYEQYF. The CDR3, as DNA: TGTGCCAGCAGCTTAGAACGGGGCTACGAGCAGTACTTC.

This clone was recorded only once. J is TRBJ2-2 and V is TRBV11-2, with D hard to call. The CDR3 loop spans 14 amino acids. Trimming removed 4 bases at V and 6 bases at J, with 12 bases between. CDR1 is SGHAT, CDR2 FQNNGV, per germline. CDR3: CASSSAVLAGELFF. The CDR3 DNA sequence: TGTGCCAGCAGCTCAGCAGTACTGGCCGGGGAGCTGTTTTTT.

The chain has TRBV7-2 and TRBJ1-2; D possibly corresponds to TRBD1 (5 bases). This CDR3 has 13 residues. V gave up 3 bases and J gave up 3 bases, with 8 bases separating them. Germline CDR1 is SGHTA and CDR2 is FQGNSA. CDR3 loop: CASSLGPDYGYTF. The CDR3 DNA reads as TGTGCCAGCAGCTTGGGACCGGACTATGGCTACACCTTC.

The rearrangement uses TRBV7-2 and TRBJ2-7; the D gene is possibly TRBD2 (5 bases). Germline loops: CDR1 SGHTA, CDR2 FQGNSA. V lost 3 bases and J 0 bases, leaving 15 bases between the germline ends. The CDR3 sequence is 16 residues long. Written as DNA, the CDR3 is TGTGCCAGCAGCTTCCAGAAGGGAGCGGTCTCCTACGAGCAGTACTTC. Amino acid sequence: CASSFQKGAVSYEQYF. Drawing the rest from reference TRBV7-2 and TRBJ2-7, the complete variable domain is GAGVSQSPSNKVTEKGKDVELRCDPISGHTALYWYRQSLGQGLEFLIYFQGNSAPDKSGLPSDRFSAERTGGSVSTLTIQRTQQEDSAVYLCASSFQKGAVSYEQYFGPGTRLTVT.

The V gene is TRBV4-1, the J gene TRBJ2-4; D remains ambiguous. Germline assignment: CDR1 MGHRA and CDR2 YSYEKL. This CDR3 has 12 residues. V lost 4 bases and J 9 bases, leaving 10 bases between the germline ends. The CDR3 here is CASSPIMGIQYF. The DNA of the CDR3 is TGCGCCAGCAGCCCCATAATGGGCATTCAGTACTTC.

V usage is TRBV10-3 and J usage is TRBJ2-7, with 8 bases that match TRBD2. This CDR3 is built from 12 residues. Germline V lookup: CDR1 ENHRY, CDR2 SYGVKD. J lost 4 bases, V lost 8 bases, and 4 bases had no gene match. CDR3: CAIGRLAYEQYF. As DNA, the CDR3 is TGTGCCATCGGGAGACTAGCGTACGAGCAGTACTTC.

This chain uses TRBV2 with TRBJ2-5; D is unresolved. The CDR3 covers 13 residues. V was pared by 5 bases and J by 5 bases, with 12 bases between. Germline lookup yields CDR1 SNHLY and CDR2 FYNNEI. The CDR3 protein is CASSRYLMETQYF. The DNA for the CDR3 is TGTGCCAGCAGTCGGTACCTAATGGAGACCCAGTACTTC. The variable domain in full, with the rest retrieved from reference TRBV2 and TRBJ2-5, is EPEVTQTPSHQVTQMGQEVILRCVPISNHLYFYWYRQILGQKVEFLVSFYNNEISEKSEIFDDQFSVERPDGSNFTLKIRSTKLEDSAMYFCASSRYLMETQYFGPGTRLLVL.

This rearrangement joins TRBV5-4 to TRBJ1-1; TRBD1 is a possible D gene (6 bases). This CDR3 has 12 residues. Germline loops: CDR1 SGHNT, CDR2 YYREEE (reference sequence). The V end lost 3 bases, the J end lost 10 bases, and 13 bases lay between the germline ends. The DNA for the CDR3 is TGTGCCAGCAGCTCGGTACAGGGAGCAGCTTTCTTT. Protein sequence: CASSSVQGAAFF.